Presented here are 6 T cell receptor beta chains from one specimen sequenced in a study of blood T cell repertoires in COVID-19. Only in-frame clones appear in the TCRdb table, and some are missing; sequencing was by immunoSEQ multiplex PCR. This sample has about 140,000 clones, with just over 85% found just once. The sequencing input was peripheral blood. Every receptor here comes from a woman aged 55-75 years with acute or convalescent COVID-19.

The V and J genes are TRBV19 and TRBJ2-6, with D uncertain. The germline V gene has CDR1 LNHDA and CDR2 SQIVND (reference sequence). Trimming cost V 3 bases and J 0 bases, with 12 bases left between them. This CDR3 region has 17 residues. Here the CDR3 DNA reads TGTGCCAGTAGTATCACACTAAGAGCCTCTGGGGCCAACGTCCTGACTTTC. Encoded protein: CASSITLRASGANVLTF.

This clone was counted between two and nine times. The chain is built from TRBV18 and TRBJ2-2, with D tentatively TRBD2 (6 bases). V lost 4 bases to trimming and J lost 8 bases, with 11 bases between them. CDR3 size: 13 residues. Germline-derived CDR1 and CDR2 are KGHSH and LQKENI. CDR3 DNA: TGTGCCAGCTCACGCGGGGATCGAGGGGAGCTGTTTTTT. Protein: CASSRGDRGELFF.

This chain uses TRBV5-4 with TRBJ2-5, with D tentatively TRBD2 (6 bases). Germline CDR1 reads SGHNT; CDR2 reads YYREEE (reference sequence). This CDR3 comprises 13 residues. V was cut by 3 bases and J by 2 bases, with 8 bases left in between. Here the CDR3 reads CASSSGTQETQYF. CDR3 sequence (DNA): TGTGCCAGCAGCTCCGGGACTCAAGAGACCCAGTACTTC.

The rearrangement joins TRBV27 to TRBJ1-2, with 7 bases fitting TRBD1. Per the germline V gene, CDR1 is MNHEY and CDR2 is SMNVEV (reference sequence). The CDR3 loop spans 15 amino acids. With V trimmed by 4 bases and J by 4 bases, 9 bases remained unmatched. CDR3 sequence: CASSSATGVGYGYTF. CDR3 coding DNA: TGTGCCAGCAGTTCCGCCACAGGGGTTGGCTATGGCTACACCTTC.

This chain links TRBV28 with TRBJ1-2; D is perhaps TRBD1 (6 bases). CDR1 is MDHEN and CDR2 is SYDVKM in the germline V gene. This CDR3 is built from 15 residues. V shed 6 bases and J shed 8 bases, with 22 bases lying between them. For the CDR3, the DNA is TGTGCCAGCAGCAGGCGGGGGGGGCTAGGTCAGGGCTACACCTTC. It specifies CASSRRGGLGQGYTF.

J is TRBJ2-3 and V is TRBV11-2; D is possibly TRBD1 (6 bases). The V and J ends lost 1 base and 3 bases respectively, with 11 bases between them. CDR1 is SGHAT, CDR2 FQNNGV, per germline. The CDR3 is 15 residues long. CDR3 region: CASSLGVGTTDTQYF. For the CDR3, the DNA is TGTGCCAGCAGCTTAGGTGTGGGGACAACAGATACGCAGTATTTT.